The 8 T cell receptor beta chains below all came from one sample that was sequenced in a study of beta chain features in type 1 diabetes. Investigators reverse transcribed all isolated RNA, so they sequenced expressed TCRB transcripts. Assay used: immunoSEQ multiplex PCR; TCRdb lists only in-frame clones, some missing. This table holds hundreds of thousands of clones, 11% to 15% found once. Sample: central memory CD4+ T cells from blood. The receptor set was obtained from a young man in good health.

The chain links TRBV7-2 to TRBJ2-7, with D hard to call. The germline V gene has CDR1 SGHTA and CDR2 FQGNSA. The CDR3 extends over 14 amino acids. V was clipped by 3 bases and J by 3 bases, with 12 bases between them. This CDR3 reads CASSLGLQSYEQYV. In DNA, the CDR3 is TGTGCCAGCAGCTTGGGATTACAGAGCTACGAGCAGTACGTC.

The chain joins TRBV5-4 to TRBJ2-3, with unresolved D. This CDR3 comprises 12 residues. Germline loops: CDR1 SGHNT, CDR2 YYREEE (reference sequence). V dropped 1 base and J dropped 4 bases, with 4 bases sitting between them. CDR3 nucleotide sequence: TGTGCCAGCAGCTTGAAGGCAGATACGCAGTATTTT. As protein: CASSLKADTQYF.

The chain's CDR3 is CASSLDQITKLFF. The CDR3 DNA sequence: TGTGCCAGCAGCCTAGACCAAATAACGAAACTGTTTTTT. The J gene is TRBJ1-4, the V gene TRBV6-1; D is undetermined. Germline assignment: CDR1 MNHNS and CDR2 SASEGT. The CDR3 length is 13 residues. With 6 bases removed from V and 11 bases from J, the gap between germline ends came to 16 bases.

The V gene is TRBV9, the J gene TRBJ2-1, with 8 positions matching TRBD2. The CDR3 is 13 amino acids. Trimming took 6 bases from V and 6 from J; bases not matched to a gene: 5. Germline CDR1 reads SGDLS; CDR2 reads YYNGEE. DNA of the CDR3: TGTGCCAGCACCCGGGGGGGAGCCAATGAGCAGTTCTTC. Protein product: CASTRGGANEQFF.

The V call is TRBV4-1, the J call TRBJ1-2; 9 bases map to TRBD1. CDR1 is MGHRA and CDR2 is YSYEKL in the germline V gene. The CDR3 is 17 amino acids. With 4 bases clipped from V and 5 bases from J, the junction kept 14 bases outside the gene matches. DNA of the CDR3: TGCGCCAGCAGCCTACGACAACCGGGACAGGGAGGATATGGCTACACCTTC. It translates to CASSLRQPGQGGYGYTF.

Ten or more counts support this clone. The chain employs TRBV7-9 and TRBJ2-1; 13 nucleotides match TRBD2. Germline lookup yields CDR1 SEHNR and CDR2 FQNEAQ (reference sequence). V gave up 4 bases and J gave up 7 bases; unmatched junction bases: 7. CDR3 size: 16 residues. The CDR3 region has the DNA TGTGCCAGCAGCTCCCAACTAGCGGGGGGGCTAAATGAGCAGTTCTTC. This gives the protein CASSSQLAGGLNEQFF.

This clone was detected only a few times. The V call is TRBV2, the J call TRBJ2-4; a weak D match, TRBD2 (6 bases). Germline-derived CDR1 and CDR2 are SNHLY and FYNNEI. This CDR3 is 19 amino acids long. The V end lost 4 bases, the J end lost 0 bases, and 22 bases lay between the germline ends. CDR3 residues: CASSGGLEGGELAKNIQYF. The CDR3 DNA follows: TGTGCCAGCAGTGGGGGCCTCGAGGGCGGGGAGCTAGCCAAAAACATTCAGTACTTC.

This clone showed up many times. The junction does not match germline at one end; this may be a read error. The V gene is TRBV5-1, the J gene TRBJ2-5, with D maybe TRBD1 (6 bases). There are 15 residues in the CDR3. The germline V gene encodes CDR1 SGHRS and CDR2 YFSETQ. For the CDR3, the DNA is TGCGCCAGCACCTTGAATACAGGGAACCAAGAGACCCAGTACTTC. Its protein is CASTLNTGNQETQYF.